This TCR beta chain was found in a study of T cell responses to AZD1222 COVID-19 vaccine. This table comes from immunoSEQ multiplex PCR, and its TCRdb copy is limited to in-frame clones, with some not included. The data contain around 100,000 clones, approximately 89% of them seen just once; the ten biggest clones take up 4.2%. Deletions cut 7 bases from V and 6 bases from J, with 18 bases between. Germline V CDR1 and CDR2: SEHNR, FQNEAQ (reference sequence). This CDR3 region has 15 residues. This clone was observed once. No antigen is known for it. Points from the study as a whole: Regions 160-218 and 743-854 dominated among vaccine-associated CD4 TCRs spanning spike.

The sequenced sample was peripheral blood, obtained on day 0 of MenACWY control vaccination. The V call is TRBV7-9, the J call TRBJ1-4, with D possibly TRBD1 on 6 matching bases. This sequence was found in an adult in good health. DNA for the CDR3: TGTGCCAGCACCCGGGGGCGGTTCGGCTATGAAAAACTGTTTTTT. Residues: CASTRGRFGYEKLFF.